This T cell receptor (beta chain) was obtained from a study of graft-versus-host responses after intestinal transplantation. On this clone: Its antigen remains unidentified.

Findings and limits, study-wide: There were GvH clones found in recipient marrow, and some of them appeared first in ileum or blood. Allografts of one patient group, those with graft-donor T cell macrochimerism, had high graft-versus-host to host-versus-graft clonal ratios.

V trimming: 0 bases; J trimming: 3 bases; junction bases outside the gene matches: 12. Germline V lookup: CDR1 LNHNV, CDR2 YYDKDF (reference sequence). This CDR3 is 18 amino acids long. Here immunoSEQ multiplex PCR was the method, and the copy in TCRdb shows in-frame clones only, minus some. The table lists roughly 110,000 clones, 87% of them singletons. The gene calls are TRBV15 and TRBJ1-1; 8 positions match TRBD1. This clonotype originated in a human donor who was the organ donor for an intestinal transplant. The material was unstimulated CD4+ T cells sorted from spleen or lymph node cells, obtained before transplant. The DNA of the CDR3 is TGTGCCACCAGCAGAGATCAGGTGGCAGGGGGCAGGTACACTGAAGCTTTCTTT. This codes for CATSRDQVAGGRYTEAFF.